The subject of this entry is one T cell receptor (beta chain). Its antigen remains unknown. Assay used: immunoSEQ multiplex PCR; TCRdb lists only in-frame clones, some missing. Seen here are 3,000 to 4,500 clones, approximately 74% observed once, and the top ten hold approximately 24%. The data were taken from a study of somatic mutations in cytotoxic T cells in rheumatoid arthritis. Study results and limitations: Neither rheumatoid arthritis patients nor age-matched healthy controls had significantly different CD8+ T-cell clonality from the other group. Within 8 of 65 patients, the single biggest CD8+ clone made up more than 20% of CD8+ cells.

The clonotype originates from an adult with rheumatoid arthritis. The specimen sequenced was CD8+ T cells sorted from blood.

DNA for the CDR3: TGTGCCAGCAGTTCCTTGGACAGGGCCCGAGACACTGAAGCTTTCTTT. This sequence encodes CASSSLDRARDTEAFF. The J gene is TRBJ1-1, the V gene TRBV27, with 8 bases matching TRBD1. Trimming at V came to 4 bases and at J to 3 bases, leaving 10 bases not matched to a gene. From germline, CDR1 is MNHEY and CDR2 SMNVEV (reference sequence). CDR3 size: 16 residues.